These T cell receptor beta chains were read from a single sample in a study of blood T cell repertoires in COVID-19. Some clones are missing from TCRdb's copy, which holds only in-frame ones; the method was immunoSEQ multiplex PCR. The profile shows approximately 210,000 clones, roughly 85% of them singletons. The sequencing input was peripheral blood. The receptors originated from a woman older than 75 with acute or convalescent COVID-19. The CDR3 runs from the conserved cysteine through the conserved F or W. Fields, in order: J gene, V gene, D gene, clone size, CDR3 DNA, CDR3 protein. A D gene is named only where the DNA matches it firmly. Part of the rows lack a size; the others show once, few, many or a class for expanded clones.

TRBJ2-3 TRBV6-6 . . TGTGCCAGCAACCCCCTACGGGTCACAGATACGCAGTATTTT CASNPLRVTDTQYF
TRBJ1-1 TRBV6-5 TRBD1 . TGTGCCAGCAGTTTGGGACAGGGGGTATCTGAAGCTTTCTTT CASSLGQGVSEAFF
TRBJ1-1 TRBV2 . . TGTGCCAGCAGTCCGGGGAACACTGAAGCTTTCTTT CASSPGNTEAFF
TRBJ1-2 TRBV7-9 . . TGTGCCAGCAGCTATGAGAACTATGGCTACACCTTC CASSYENYGYTF
TRBJ2-7 TRBV30 . . TGTGCCTGGAGTGTACAGGCCCACGAGCAGTACTTC CAWSVQAHEQYF
TRBJ2-5 TRBV9 . . TGTGCCAGCAGCCCGATGGACAGTGGTAAGACCCAGTACTTC CASSPMDSGKTQYF
TRBJ2-1 TRBV6-4 TRBD2 . TGTGCCAGCAGTGAAATAGCGGGGGGTGCTGCGTTTAATGAGCAGTTCTTC CASSEIAGGAAFNEQFF
TRBJ2-5 TRBV11-3 TRBD2 . TGTGCCAGCAGCCGGGGACTAAACGGGGGCCAAGAGACCCAGTACTTC CASSRGLNGGQETQYF
TRBJ2-5 TRBV28 . . TGTGCCAGCAGCCGACGACGGATGCGGCAAGAGACCCAGTACTTC CASSRRRMRQETQYF
TRBJ2-1 TRBV7-2 TRBD2 . TGTGCCAGCAGCTTATCACTAGCGGGCAATGAGCAGTTCTTC CASSLSLAGNEQFF
TRBJ2-5 TRBV9 TRBD2 . TGTGCCAGCAGCGCAGGACTAGACCAAGAGACCCAGTACTTC CASSAGLDQETQYF
TRBJ1-2 TRBV4-1 . . TGCGCCAGCAGCCAAGATCACGCGGCCATCCGCGGCTACACCTTC CASSQDHAAIRGYTF
TRBJ2-3 TRBV19 TRBD2 . TGTGCCAGTAGGTCGCTAGCGGGGGACGATACGCAGTATTTT CASRSLAGDDTQYF
TRBJ2-4 TRBV30 TRBD1 . TGTGCCTGGAGTAGGGGTGAGACAGGGTTTTCGAGTTACTTC CAWSRGETGFSSYF
TRBJ1-2 TRBV12-3/TRBV12-4 TRBD1 . TGTGCCAGCAGTTTAGGACAGGGGTTCGGCTACACCTTC CASSLGQGFGYTF
TRBJ1-3 TRBV9 . . TGTGCCAGCAGCGTAGGGACAAACTCTGGAAACACCATATATTTT CASSVGTNSGNTIYF
TRBJ2-5 TRBV11-1 TRBD1 . TGTGCCAGCAGCCGACAGGGCCAAGAGACCCAGTACTTC CASSRQGQETQYF
TRBJ1-3 TRBV6-5 TRBD1 . TGTGCCAGCAGTTCAACAGGGGAAGGAAACACCATATATTTT CASSSTGEGNTIYF
TRBJ1-2 TRBV3-1/TRBV3-2 . . TGTGCCAGCAGCCAAGACCAGGCAGGTGGCTACACCTTC CASSQDQAGGYTF
TRBJ2-1 TRBV24-1 TRBD2 once TGTGCCACCAGTGACCCGATGACTAGCGGGGGGGCGGATGAGCAGTTCTTC CATSDPMTSGGADEQFF
TRBJ2-3 TRBV24-1 TRBD1 . TGTGCCACCCGAGGACAGGGGGTCACAGATACGCAGTATTTT CATRGQGVTDTQYF
TRBJ2-5 TRBV11-2 . . TGTGCCAGCAGCTTAGAGCGGGCACTGGAGACCCAGTACTTC CASSLERALETQYF
TRBJ1-1 TRBV27 . . TGTGCCAGCAGTTCCAGGGGCCGGAACACTGAAGCTTTCTTT CASSSRGRNTEAFF
TRBJ1-1 TRBV7-9 . . TGTGCCAGCAGCTTGGGAGGGTTGTACACTGAAGCTTTCTTT CASSLGGLYTEAFF
TRBJ2-2 TRBV3-1/TRBV3-2 TRBD1 . TGTGCCAGCAGCCCTCTATGGACAGGGGGATCCGGGGAGCTGTTTTTT CASSPLWTGGSGELFF
TRBJ1-5 TRBV6-5 . . TGTGCCAGCAGTTACGAACAGGGTATTCAGCCCCAGCATTTT CASSYEQGIQPQHF
TRBJ1-2 TRBV3-1/TRBV3-2 . . TGTGCCAGCAGCCAAGAGGTTGGGGGGGTCGGCTACACCTTC CASSQEVGGVGYTF
TRBJ1-4 TRBV4-1 . few TGCGCCAGCAGCCAAGAAATGGCAGTTAATGAAAAACTGTTTTTT CASSQEMAVNEKLFF
TRBJ2-6 TRBV6-1 . few TGTGCCAGCAGTGAAGCTCACAGCCCCTCTGGGGCCAACGTCCTGACTTTC CASSEAHSPSGANVLTF
TRBJ1-1 TRBV12-3/TRBV12-4 . . TGTGCCAGCAGTTACCAGGGGAGCACTGAAGCTTTCTTT CASSYQGSTEAFF
TRBJ1-1 TRBV7-2 . . TGTGCCAGCAGCTTAGAGGCAAGGGGCACTGAAGCTTTCTTT CASSLEARGTEAFF
TRBJ2-7 TRBV3-1/TRBV3-2 . . TGTGCCAGCAGCCTGGAGCTGCAGGGGGGTTTCTCCTACGAGCAGTACTTC CASSLELQGGFSYEQYF
TRBJ1-4 TRBV16 . . TGTGCCAGCAGCCAAGAAGTCTCGGGTCCAGTAAGAAAACTGTTTTTT CASSQEVSGPVRKLFF
TRBJ1-3 TRBV27 . . TGTGCCAGCAGTTCCGGGACATCCCGGGGAGGAAACACCATATATTTT CASSSGTSRGGNTIYF
TRBJ1-4 TRBV19 TRBD1 . TGTGCCAGTAGTCAAGGGACAGGGGGTAATGAAAAACTGTTTTTT CASSQGTGGNEKLFF
TRBJ2-3 TRBV19 TRBD1 once TGTGCCAGTAGTCCCCCGGACAGGCGAAGCACAGATACGCAGTATTTT CASSPPDRRSTDTQYF
TRBJ1-4 TRBV6-5 . . TGTGCCAGCAGACAGGGTTGGAGGGAAAAACTGTTTTTT CASRQGWREKLFF
TRBJ2-1 TRBV19 TRBD1 once TGTGCCACAAGACCCCAGGGACAGGGGACCTACAATGAGCAGTTCTTC CATRPQGQGTYNEQFF
TRBJ1-3 TRBV4-1 . once TGCGCCAGCAGCCAAGATCCCAACAGGTCTGGAAACACCATATATTTT CASSQDPNRSGNTIYF
TRBJ1-2 TRBV12-3/TRBV12-4 TRBD1 . TGTGCCAGCAGTTTGACAGGGGAGGGCTACACCTTC CASSLTGEGYTF
TRBJ1-1 TRBV19 . . TGTGCCAGCCGCCAAAGGCCCGGGAAGAACACTGAAGCTTTCTTT CASRQRPGKNTEAFF
TRBJ2-4 TRBV6-2/TRBV6-3 TRBD2 once TGTGCCAGCAGTTACAGCGGGGAATCCCTAGCCAAAAACATTCAGTACTTC CASSYSGESLAKNIQYF
TRBJ1-1 TRBV27 TRBD1 once TGTGCCAGCAGTTTCAGGTGGACAGGGGGTATCACTGAAGCTTTCTTT CASSFRWTGGITEAFF
TRBJ2-4 TRBV12-3/TRBV12-4 . few TGTGCCAGCAGCCCCAGAGGGGGAGCCATTCAGTACTTC CASSPRGGAIQYF
TRBJ2-1 TRBV19 TRBD2 . TGTGCCAGTAGAACGCGGGGTAGCGGGGTCAATGAGCAGTTCTTC CASRTRGSGVNEQFF
TRBJ1-1 TRBV19 TRBD1 . TGTGCCAGTAGTACGCCCGGACAGGGAACTGAAGCTTTCTTT CASSTPGQGTEAFF
TRBJ2-3 TRBV7-3 TRBD2 . TGTGCCAGCAGCAAATTACTAGCGGCCACAGATACGCAGTATTTT CASSKLLAATDTQYF
TRBJ2-1 TRBV5-1 TRBD2 . TGCGCCAGCAGCCCGGGACTAGCGGGGGGTCTCTCCTACAATGAGCAGTTCTTC CASSPGLAGGLSYNEQFF
TRBJ2-3 TRBV5-1 . . TGCGCCAGCAGCTTGGTGCTGGACAGCCGCACAGATACGCAGTATTTT CASSLVLDSRTDTQYF
TRBJ2-2 TRBV6-5 . . TGTGCCAGCTTCCCGCGGGGGAACACCGGGGAGCTGTTTTTT CASFPRGNTGELFF